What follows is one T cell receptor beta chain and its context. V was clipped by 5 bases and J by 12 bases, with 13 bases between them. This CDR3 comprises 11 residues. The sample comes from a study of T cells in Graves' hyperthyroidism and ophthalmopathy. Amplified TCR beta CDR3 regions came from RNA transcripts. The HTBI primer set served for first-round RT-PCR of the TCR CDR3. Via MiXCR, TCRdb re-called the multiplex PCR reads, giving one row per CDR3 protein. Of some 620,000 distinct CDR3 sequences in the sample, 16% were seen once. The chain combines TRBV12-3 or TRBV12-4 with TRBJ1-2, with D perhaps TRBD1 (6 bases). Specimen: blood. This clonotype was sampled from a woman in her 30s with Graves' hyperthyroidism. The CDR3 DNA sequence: TGTGCCAGCAGTGGGGGCCGGGGCCACACCTTC. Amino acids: CASSGGRGHTF.